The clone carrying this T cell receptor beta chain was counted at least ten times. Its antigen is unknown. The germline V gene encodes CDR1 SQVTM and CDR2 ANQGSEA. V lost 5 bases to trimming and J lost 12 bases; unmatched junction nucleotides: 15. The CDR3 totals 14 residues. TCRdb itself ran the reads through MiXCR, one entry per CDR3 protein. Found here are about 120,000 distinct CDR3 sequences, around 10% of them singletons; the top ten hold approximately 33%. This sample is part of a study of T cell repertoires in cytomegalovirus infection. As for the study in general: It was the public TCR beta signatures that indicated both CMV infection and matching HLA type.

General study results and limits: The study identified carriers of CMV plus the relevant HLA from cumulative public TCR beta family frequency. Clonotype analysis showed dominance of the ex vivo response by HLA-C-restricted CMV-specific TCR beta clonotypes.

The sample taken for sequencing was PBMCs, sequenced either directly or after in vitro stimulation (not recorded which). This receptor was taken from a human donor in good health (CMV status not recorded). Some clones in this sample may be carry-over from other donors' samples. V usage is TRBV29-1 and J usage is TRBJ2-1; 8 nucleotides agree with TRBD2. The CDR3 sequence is CSVLLAGEVFGQFF. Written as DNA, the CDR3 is TGCAGCGTTCTCCTAGCGGGTGAGGTTTTTGGGCAGTTCTTC.